The 16 T cell receptor beta chains listed next were all sequenced from one sample in a study of T cell responses to AZD1222 COVID-19 vaccine. Profiled with immunoSEQ multiplex PCR; TCRdb holds only in-frame clones, not every one. The table has fewer than 120,000 clones, around nine tenths seen once; the top ten hold about 15%. The sequences come from peripheral blood, collected 28 days after the second AZD1222 dose. These receptors were collected from an adult who received the AZD1222 COVID-19 vaccine.

The V gene is TRBV28, the J gene TRBJ2-7; 10 bases align to TRBD2. Germline-derived CDR1 and CDR2 are MDHEN and SYDVKM. Trimming removed 10 bases from V and 4 bases from J; junction bases left unmatched: 10. The CDR3 consists of 14 residues. DNA of the CDR3: TGTGCCACCCGTCCTAGCGGGAGTTCGTACGAGCAGTACTTC. Translated: CATRPSGSSYEQYF.

This clone was recorded only once. The rearrangement uses TRBV18 and TRBJ2-5, with D maybe TRBD2 (5 bases). V gave up 8 bases and J gave up 1 base, with 14 bases separating them. Germline V lookup: CDR1 KGHSH, CDR2 LQKENI. The CDR3 is made up of 14 amino acids. The CDR3 loop reads CASQLSEAQETQYF. The DNA for the CDR3 is TGTGCCAGCCAACTTAGCGAAGCCCAAGAGACCCAGTACTTC.

The rearrangement uses TRBV24-1 and TRBJ1-2, with TRBD1 identical over 7 bases. Germline V gives CDR1 KGHDR, CDR2 SFDVKD. V shed 5 bases, J shed 5 bases, and the junction held 7 bases outside the gene matches. CDR3 length: 14 residues. The CDR3 loop reads CATSGTGVSYGYTF. DNA for the CDR3: TGTGCCACCAGTGGAACAGGGGTTTCATATGGCTACACCTTC.

The count of this clone is one. This chain uses TRBV5-1 with TRBJ1-4; TRBD1 matches 9 bases. The CDR3 is made up of 15 amino acids. V shed 4 bases and J 0 bases; nucleotides not matched to a gene: 1. Germline-derived CDR1 and CDR2 are SGHRS and YFSETQ. CDR3 DNA sequence: TGCGCCAGCAGCCGGACAGGGGCAACTAATGAAAAACTGTTTTTT. Its protein is CASSRTGATNEKLFF.

The chain joins TRBV9 to TRBJ1-2, with D unclear. The CDR3 runs 17 residues. Germline CDR1 SGDLS, CDR2 YYNGEE. The V end was cut by 0 bases, the J end by 6 bases, with 21 bases between. CDR3: CASSVGGSLRRHDGYTF. The CDR3, as DNA: TGTGCCAGCAGCGTAGGCGGTAGTCTTCGGCGACACGATGGCTACACCTTC.

J is TRBJ1-1 and V is TRBV18; D not certain. The V gene's germline CDR1 is KGHSH and CDR2 LQKENI. Trimming stripped 0 bases from V and 1 base from J, with 6 bases between. The CDR3 totals 14 residues. The CDR3 DNA is TGTGCCAGCTCACCACCGTGGAGGAACACTGAAGCTTTCTTT. Its protein is CASSPPWRNTEAFF.

The chain recombines TRBV4-1 with TRBJ1-5; possible D gene TRBD1, 6 bases. Trimming stripped 2 bases from V and 4 bases from J, with 24 bases between. Germline V gene sequence: CDR1 MGHRA, CDR2 YSYEKL. This CDR3 has 19 residues. DNA of the CDR3: TGCGCCAGCAGCCAAACCACAGTCGGGGGGCCGGGGATAAATCAGCCCCAGCATTTT. Amino acids: CASSQTTVGGPGINQPQHF.

The CDR3 sequence: CSVAPDRGLGYTF. The DNA of the CDR3 is TGCAGCGTTGCCCCAGACAGGGGGCTTGGCTACACCTTC. The V gene is TRBV29-1, the J gene TRBJ1-2; 10 bases map to TRBD1. The CDR3 length is 13 residues. CDR1 SQVTM and CDR2 ANQGSEA come from the germline V gene. V lost 4 bases, J lost 7 bases, and 6 bases stayed unmatched.

Only one count was recorded for this clone. The chain couples TRBV7-9 to TRBJ1-1; a weak D match, TRBD1 (5 bases). The V and J ends lost 5 bases and 0 bases respectively, with 13 bases between them. The CDR3 sequence is 15 residues long. Per the germline V gene, CDR1 is SEHNR and CDR2 is FQNEAQ (reference sequence). The DNA for the CDR3 is TGTGCCAGCAGCCCAGGGAGTTCGGTGAACACTGAAGCTTTCTTT. It codes for CASSPGSSVNTEAFF.

The chain joins TRBV27 to TRBJ1-1; D may be TRBD1 (6 bases). Germline lookup yields CDR1 MNHEY and CDR2 SMNVEV (reference sequence). Trimming took 8 bases from V and 0 from J, leaving 13 bases between them. The length of the CDR3 is 14 residues. CDR3 bases: TGTGCCAGCGGCGTCGGGGGCTTGAACACTGAAGCTTTCTTT. Translated: CASGVGGLNTEAFF.

The chain combines TRBV9 with TRBJ2-3; 9 nucleotides line up with TRBD2. Germline-derived CDR1 and CDR2 are SGDLS and YYNGEE. Germline trimming cut 3 bases from V and 1 base from J; bases unmatched to any gene: 0. The CDR3 loop spans 14 amino acids. The CDR3 DNA reads as TGTGCCAGCAGCGGACTAGCGGGCACAGATACGCAGTATTTT. It yields the protein CASSGLAGTDTQYF.

The chain combines TRBV13 with TRBJ2-1, with TRBD2 matching over 14 bases. Germline CDR1 is PRHDT and CDR2 is FYEKMQ (reference sequence). Trimming removed 5 bases from V and 6 bases from J; junction bases left unmatched: 9. CDR3 size: 17 residues. CDR3 protein: CASSLGLAGALSNEQFF. CDR3 in DNA: TGTGCCAGCAGCCTGGGACTAGCGGGGGCTCTTAGCAATGAGCAGTTCTTC.

The rearrangement joins TRBV15 to TRBJ1-5, with a weak D call TRBD1 (6 bases). Germline assignment: CDR1 LNHNV and CDR2 YYDKDF (reference sequence). Trimming shortened V by 4 bases and J by 7 bases, and 14 bases separated the two germline ends. The CDR3 contains 14 residues. CDR3 DNA: TGTGCCACCAGCACCCAAGGGGGGGAACAGCCCCAGCATTTT. It is translated as CATSTQGGEQPQHF. Variable domain in full (rest from reference TRBV15 and TRBJ1-5): DAMVIQNPRYQVTQFGKPVTLSCSQTLNHNVMYWYQQKSSQAPKLLFHYYDKDFNNEADTPDNFQSRRPNTSFCFLDIRSPGLGDTAMYLCATSTQGGEQPQHFGDGTRLSIL.

Ten or more counts support this clone. The chain recombines TRBV6-6 with TRBJ1-1; D gene ambiguous. The CDR3 contains 12 residues. The germline V gene has CDR1 MNHNY and CDR2 SVGAGI (reference sequence). V lost 2 bases and J 5 bases, leaving 6 bases between the germline ends. The CDR3 DNA follows: TGTGCCAGCAGTTACGAGGGAACTGAAGCTTTCTTT. Translation gives CASSYEGTEAFF.

The chain's CDR3 is CASSLERQTNYGYTF. CDR3 nucleotide sequence: TGTGCCAGCAGCTTAGAGAGACAGACGAACTATGGCTACACCTTC. V is TRBV11-2 and J is TRBJ1-2, with D possibly being TRBD1 (5 bases). Germline values: CDR1 SGHAT, CDR2 FQNNGV. Trimming left V 0 bases short and J 2 bases short, with 10 bases between. This CDR3 has 15 residues.

The chain has TRBV11-2 and TRBJ2-7; no definite D call. The CDR3 is 14 amino acids. V gave up 5 bases and J gave up 2 bases, with 13 bases separating them. CDR1 and CDR2 from the germline V gene are SGHAT and FQNNGV. CDR3 coding DNA: TGTGCCAGCAGCCCGAGCCCAGGCCCCTACGAGCAGTACTTC. Amino acid sequence: CASSPSPGPYEQYF.